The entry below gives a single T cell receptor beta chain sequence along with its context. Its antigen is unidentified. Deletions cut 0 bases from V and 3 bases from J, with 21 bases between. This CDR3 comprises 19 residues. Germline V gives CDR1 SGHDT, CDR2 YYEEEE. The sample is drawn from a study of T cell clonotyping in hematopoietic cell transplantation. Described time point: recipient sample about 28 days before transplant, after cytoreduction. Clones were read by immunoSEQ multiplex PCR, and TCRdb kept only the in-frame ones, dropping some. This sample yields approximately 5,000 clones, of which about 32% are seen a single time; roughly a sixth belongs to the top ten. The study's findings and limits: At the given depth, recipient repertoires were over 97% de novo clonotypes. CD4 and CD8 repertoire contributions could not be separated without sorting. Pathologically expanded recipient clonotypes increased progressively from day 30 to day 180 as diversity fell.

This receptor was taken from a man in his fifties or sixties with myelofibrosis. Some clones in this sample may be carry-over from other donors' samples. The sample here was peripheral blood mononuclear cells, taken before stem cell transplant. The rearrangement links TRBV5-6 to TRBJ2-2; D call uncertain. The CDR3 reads CASSLEVGDGSVYTGELFF. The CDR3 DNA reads TGTGCCAGCAGCTTGGAAGTTGGAGATGGGTCGGTTTACACCGGGGAGCTGTTTTTT.